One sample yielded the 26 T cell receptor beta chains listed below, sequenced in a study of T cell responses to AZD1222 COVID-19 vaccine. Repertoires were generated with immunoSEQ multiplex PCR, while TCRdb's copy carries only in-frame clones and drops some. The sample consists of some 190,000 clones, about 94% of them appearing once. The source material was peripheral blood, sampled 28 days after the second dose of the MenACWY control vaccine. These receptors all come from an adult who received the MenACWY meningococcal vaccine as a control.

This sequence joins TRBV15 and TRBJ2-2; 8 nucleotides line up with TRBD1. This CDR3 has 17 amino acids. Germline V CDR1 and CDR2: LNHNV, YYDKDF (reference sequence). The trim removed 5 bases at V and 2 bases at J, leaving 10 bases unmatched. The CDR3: CATSGTETGVNTGELFF. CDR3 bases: TGTGCCACCAGCGGAACTGAGACAGGGGTTAACACCGGGGAGCTGTTTTTT. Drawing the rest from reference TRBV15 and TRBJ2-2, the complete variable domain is DAMVIQNPRYQVTQFGKPVTLSCSQTLNHNVMYWYQQKSSQAPKLLFHYYDKDFNNEADTPDNFQSRRPNTSFCFLDIRSPGLGDTAMYLCATSGTETGVNTGELFFGEGSRLTVL.

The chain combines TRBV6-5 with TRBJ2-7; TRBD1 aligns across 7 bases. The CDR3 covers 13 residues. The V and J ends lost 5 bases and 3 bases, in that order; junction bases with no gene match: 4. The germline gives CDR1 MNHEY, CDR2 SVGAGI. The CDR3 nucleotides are TGTGCCAGCAGTCCGGGACAGAACTACGAGCAGTACTTC. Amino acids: CASSPGQNYEQYF.

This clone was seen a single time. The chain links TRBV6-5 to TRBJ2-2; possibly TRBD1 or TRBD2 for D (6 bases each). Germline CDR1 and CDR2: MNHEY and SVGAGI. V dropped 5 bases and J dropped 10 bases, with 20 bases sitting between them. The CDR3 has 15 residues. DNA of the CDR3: TGTGCCAGCAGTACACTACAGGGAGGTGTCGAGGAGCTGTTTTTT. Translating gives CASSTLQGGVEELFF.

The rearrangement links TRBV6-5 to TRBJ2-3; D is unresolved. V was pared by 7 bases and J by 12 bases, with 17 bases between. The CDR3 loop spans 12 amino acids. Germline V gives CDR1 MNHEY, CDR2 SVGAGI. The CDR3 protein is CASTGGLLRQYF. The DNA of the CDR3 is TGTGCCAGCACCGGTGGTCTCCTACGACAGTATTTT.

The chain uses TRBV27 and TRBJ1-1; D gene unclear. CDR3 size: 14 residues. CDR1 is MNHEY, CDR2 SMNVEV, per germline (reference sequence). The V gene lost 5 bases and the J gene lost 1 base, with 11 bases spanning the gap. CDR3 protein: CASSPKGWNTEAFF. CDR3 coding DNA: TGTGCCAGCAGTCCAAAAGGATGGAACACTGAAGCTTTCTTT.

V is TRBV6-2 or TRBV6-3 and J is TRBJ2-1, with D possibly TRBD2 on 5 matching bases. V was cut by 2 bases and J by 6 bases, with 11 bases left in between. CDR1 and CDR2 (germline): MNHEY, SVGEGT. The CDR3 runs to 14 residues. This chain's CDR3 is CASSYIGLANEQFF. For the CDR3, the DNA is TGTGCCAGCAGTTACATTGGCCTAGCCAATGAGCAGTTCTTC.

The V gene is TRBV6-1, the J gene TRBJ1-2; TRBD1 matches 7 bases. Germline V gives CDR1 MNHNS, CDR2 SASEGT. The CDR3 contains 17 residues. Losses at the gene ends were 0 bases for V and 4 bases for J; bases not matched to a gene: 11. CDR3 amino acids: CASSEASFLTGFYGYTF. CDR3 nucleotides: TGTGCCAGCAGTGAAGCAAGCTTTCTGACAGGGTTCTATGGCTACACCTTC.

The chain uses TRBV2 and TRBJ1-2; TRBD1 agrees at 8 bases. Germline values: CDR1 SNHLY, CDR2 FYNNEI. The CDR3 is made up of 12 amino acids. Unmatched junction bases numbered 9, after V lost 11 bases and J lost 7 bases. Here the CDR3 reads CAFTGGELGYTF. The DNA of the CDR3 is TGTGCCTTTACAGGGGGTGAACTTGGCTACACCTTC.

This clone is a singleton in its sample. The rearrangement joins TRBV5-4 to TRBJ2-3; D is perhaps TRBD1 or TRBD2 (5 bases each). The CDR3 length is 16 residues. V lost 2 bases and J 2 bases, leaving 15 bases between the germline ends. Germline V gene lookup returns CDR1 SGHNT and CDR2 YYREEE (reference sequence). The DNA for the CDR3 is TGTGCCAGCAGCTTTGGACCGATGGGGGACACAGATACGCAGTATTTT. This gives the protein CASSFGPMGDTDTQYF.

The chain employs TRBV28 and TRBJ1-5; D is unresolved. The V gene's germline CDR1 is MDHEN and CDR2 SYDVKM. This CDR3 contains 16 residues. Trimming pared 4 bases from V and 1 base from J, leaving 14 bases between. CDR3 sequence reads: CASSSFARSSNQPQHF. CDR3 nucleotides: TGTGCCAGCAGTTCTTTTGCCCGATCGAGCAATCAGCCCCAGCATTTT. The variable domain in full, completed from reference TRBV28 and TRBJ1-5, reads DVKVTQSSRYLVKRTGEKVFLECVQDMDHENMFWYRQDPGLGLRLIYFSYDVKMKEKGDIPEGYSVSREKKERFSLILESASTNQTSMYLCASSSFARSSNQPQHFGDGTRLSIL.

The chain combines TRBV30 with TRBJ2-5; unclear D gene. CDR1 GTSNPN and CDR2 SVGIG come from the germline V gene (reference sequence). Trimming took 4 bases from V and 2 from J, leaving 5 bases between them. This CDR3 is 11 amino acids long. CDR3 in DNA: TGTGCCTGGACAGATCAAGAGACCCAGTACTTC. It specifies CAWTDQETQYF.

CDR3 protein: CASSLGLLSSYNEQFF. Here the CDR3 DNA reads TGCGCCAGCAGCTTGGGCCTTCTTAGCTCCTACAATGAGCAGTTCTTC. The rearrangement uses TRBV5-1 and TRBJ2-1; D is unclear. The CDR3 extends over 16 amino acids. Germline V gene sequence: CDR1 SGHRS, CDR2 YFSETQ. Trimming took off 0 bases at V and 0 bases at J, with 10 bases between the two ends.

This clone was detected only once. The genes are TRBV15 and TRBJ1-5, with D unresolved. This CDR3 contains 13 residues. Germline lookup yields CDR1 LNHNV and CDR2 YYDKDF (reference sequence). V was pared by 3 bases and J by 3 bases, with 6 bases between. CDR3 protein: CATSSFDNQPQHF. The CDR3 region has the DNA TGTGCCACCAGCAGTTTTGACAATCAGCCCCAGCATTTT. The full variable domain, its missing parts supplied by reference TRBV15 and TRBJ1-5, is DAMVIQNPRYQVTQFGKPVTLSCSQTLNHNVMYWYQQKSSQAPKLLFHYYDKDFNNEADTPDNFQSRRPNTSFCFLDIRSPGLGDTAMYLCATSSFDNQPQHFGDGTRLSIL.

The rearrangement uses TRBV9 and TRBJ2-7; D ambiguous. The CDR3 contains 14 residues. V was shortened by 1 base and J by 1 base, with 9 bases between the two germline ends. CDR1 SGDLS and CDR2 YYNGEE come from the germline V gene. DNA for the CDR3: TGTGCCAGCAGCGTAACCGCAGGTTCCTACGAGCAGTACTTC. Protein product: CASSVTAGSYEQYF.

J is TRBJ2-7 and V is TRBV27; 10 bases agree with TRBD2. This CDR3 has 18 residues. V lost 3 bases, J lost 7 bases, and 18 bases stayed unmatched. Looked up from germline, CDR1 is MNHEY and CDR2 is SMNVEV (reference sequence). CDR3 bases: TGTGCCAGCAGTTTTGCGGGGTTCGGGAGCGGGAGGGCCTTAGAGCAGTACTTC. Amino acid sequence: CASSFAGFGSGRALEQYF.

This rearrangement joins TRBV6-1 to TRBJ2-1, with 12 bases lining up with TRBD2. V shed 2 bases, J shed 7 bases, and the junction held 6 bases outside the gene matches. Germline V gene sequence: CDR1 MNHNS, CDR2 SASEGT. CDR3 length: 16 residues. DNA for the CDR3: TGTGCCAGCAGTGAAATGACTAGCGGGAGAGGTAATGAGCAGTTCTTC. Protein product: CASSEMTSGRGNEQFF.

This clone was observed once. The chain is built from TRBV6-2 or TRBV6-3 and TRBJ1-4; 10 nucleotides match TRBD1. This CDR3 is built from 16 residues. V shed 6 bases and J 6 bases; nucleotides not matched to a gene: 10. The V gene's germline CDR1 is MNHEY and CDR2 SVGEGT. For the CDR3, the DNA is TGTGCCAGCAGCTATGCCGCCGGGACAGGGGATGAAAAACTGTTTTTT. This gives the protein CASSYAAGTGDEKLFF.

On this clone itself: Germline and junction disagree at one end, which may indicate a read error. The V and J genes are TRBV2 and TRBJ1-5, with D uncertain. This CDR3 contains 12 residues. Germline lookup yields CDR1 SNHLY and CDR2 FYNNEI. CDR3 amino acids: CASSVPNQPQHF. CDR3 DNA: TGTGCCAGCAGTGTCCCCAATCAACCCCAGCATTTT. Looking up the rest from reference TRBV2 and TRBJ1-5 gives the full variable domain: EPEVTQTPSHQVTQMGQEVILRCVPISNHLYFYWYRQILGQKVEFLVSFYNNEISEKSEIFDDQFSVERPDGSNFTLKIRSTKLEDSAMYFCASSVPNQPQHFGDGTRLSIL.

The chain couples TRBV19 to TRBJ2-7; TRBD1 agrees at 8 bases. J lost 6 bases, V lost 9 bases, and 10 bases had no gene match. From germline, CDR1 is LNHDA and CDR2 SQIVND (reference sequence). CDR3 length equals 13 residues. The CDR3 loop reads CASGLTDRAEQYF. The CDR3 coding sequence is TGTGCCAGCGGTCTCACGGACAGGGCCGAGCAGTACTTC.

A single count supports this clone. DNA of the CDR3: TGTGCCAGCAGCCGAGAGAACTATGGCTACACCTTC. Its protein product is CASSRENYGYTF. The rearrangement joins TRBV28 to TRBJ1-2; D remains ambiguous. In germline, CDR1 is MDHEN, CDR2 SYDVKM. The CDR3 runs 12 residues. The V end was cut by 6 bases, the J end by 2 bases, with 7 bases between.

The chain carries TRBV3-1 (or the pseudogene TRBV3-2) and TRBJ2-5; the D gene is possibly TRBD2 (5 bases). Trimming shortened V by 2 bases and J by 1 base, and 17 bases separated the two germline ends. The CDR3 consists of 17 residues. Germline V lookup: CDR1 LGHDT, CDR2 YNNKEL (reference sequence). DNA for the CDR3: TGTGCCAGCAGCCAAATCTCGGATAGCGACGTCCAAGAGACCCAGTACTTC. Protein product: CASSQISDSDVQETQYF.

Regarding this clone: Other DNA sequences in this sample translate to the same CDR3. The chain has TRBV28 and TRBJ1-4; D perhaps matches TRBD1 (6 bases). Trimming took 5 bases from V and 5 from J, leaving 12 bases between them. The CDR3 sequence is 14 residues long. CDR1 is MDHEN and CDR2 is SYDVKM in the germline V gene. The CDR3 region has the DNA TGTGCCAGCAGTCTCCCTCAGGGGAATGAAAAACTGTTTTTT. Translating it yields CASSLPQGNEKLFF.

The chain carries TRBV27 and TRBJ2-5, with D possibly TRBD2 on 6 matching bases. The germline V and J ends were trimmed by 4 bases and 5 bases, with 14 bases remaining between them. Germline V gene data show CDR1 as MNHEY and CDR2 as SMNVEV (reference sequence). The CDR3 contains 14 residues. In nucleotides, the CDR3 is TGTGCCAGCAGTTCCAGCGGGTCGGAGGAGACCCAGTACTTC. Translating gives CASSSSGSEETQYF.

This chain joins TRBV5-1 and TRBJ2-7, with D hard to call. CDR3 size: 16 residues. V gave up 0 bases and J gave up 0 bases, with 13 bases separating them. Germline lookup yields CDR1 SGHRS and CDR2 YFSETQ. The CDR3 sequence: CASSLEWAASSYEQYF. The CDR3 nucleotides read TGCGCCAGCAGCTTGGAGTGGGCTGCAAGCTCCTACGAGCAGTACTTC.

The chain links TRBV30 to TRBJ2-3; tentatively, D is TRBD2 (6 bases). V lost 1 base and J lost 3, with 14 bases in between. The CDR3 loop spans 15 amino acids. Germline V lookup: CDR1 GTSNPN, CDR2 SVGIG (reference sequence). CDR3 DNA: TGTGCCTGGAGTGATGGTCTAGCGAAAACAGATACGCAGTATTTT. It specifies CAWSDGLAKTDTQYF. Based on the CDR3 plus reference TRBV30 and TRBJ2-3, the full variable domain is SQTIHQWPATLVQPVGSPLSLECTVEGTSNPNLYWYRQAAGRGLQLLFYSVGIGQISSEVPQNLSASRPQDRQFILSSKKLLLSDSGFYLCAWSDGLAKTDTQYFGPGTRLTVL.

CDR3 sequence (DNA): TGTGCCAGCAGCCAAGCCCCCGGGGCCCAAGGGGCAGATACGCAGTATTTT. It specifies CASSQAPGAQGADTQYF. V usage is TRBV3-1 (or the pseudogene TRBV3-2) and J usage is TRBJ2-3, with D possibly called TRBD1 or TRBD2 (5 bases each). CDR3 length: 17 residues. Trimming took off 1 base at V and 4 bases at J, with 18 bases between the two ends. From germline, CDR1 is LGHDT and CDR2 YNNKEL (reference sequence).